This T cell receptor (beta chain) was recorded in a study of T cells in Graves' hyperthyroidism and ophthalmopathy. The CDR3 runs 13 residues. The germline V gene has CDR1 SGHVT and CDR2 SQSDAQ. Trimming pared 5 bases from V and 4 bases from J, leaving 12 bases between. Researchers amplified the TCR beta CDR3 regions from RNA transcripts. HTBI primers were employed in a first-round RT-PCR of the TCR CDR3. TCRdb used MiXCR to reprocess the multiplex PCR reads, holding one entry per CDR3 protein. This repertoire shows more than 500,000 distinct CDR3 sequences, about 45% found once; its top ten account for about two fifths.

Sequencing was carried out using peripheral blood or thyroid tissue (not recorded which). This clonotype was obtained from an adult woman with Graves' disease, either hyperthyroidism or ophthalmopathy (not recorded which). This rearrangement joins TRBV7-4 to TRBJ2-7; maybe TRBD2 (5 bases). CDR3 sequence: CASSRGQAYEQYF. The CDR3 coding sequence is TGTGCCAGCAGCCGCGGGCAGGCGTACGAGCAGTACTTC.